The 13 T cell receptor beta chains in this list originate from one sample, sequenced in a study of cytomegalovirus exposure and HLA in healthy donors. Vbeta (60) and Jbeta (13) primers were used in the PCR. The repertoire was sequenced with immunoSEQ multiplex PCR; TCRdb's copy has only in-frame clones and lacks some. This specimen shows some 71,000 clones; the ten leading clones hold about 1.7%. Sequenced input: PBMCs. The receptors stem from a woman aged 30 to 39 in good health and CMV-seronegative.

The chain links TRBV9 to TRBJ2-1; 13 bases are a match to TRBD2. This CDR3 contains 13 residues. The V gene end was trimmed by 3 bases and the J gene end by 10 bases; junction bases not matched to a gene: 1. CDR1 and CDR2 from the germline V gene are SGDLS and YYNGEE. The CDR3 DNA reads TGTGCCAGCAGCGCGGGACTAGCGGGGGAGCAGTTCTTC. Translated: CASSAGLAGEQFF. Full variable domain (missing parts from reference TRBV9 and TRBJ2-1): DSGVTQTPKHLITATGQRVTLRCSPRSGDLSVYWYQQSLDQGLQFLIQYYNGEERAKGNILERFSAQQFPDLHSELNLSSLELGDSALYFCASSAGLAGEQFFGPGTRLTVL.

The chain has TRBV7-9 and TRBJ1-1, with 9 bases that match TRBD1. V gave up 6 bases and J gave up 7 bases; unmatched junction bases: 6. The CDR3 contains 13 residues. In germline, CDR1 is SEHNR, CDR2 FQNEAQ (reference sequence). CDR3 nucleotide sequence: TGTGCCAGCAGTACAGGGGGCGAGGATGAAGCTTTCTTT. Protein: CASSTGGEDEAFF.

The V call is TRBV6-5, the J call TRBJ2-7; 7 bases match TRBD2. The CDR3 length is 15 residues. Trimming cost V 0 bases and J 2 bases; bases outside gene matches: 4. Germline V gives CDR1 MNHEY, CDR2 SVGAGI. CDR3 sequence: CASSYSGGGTYEQYF. Written as DNA, the CDR3 is TGTGCCAGCAGTTACTCGGGCGGGGGTACCTACGAGCAGTACTTC.

The rearrangement links TRBV29-1 to TRBJ1-4; the D gene is possibly TRBD1 (6 bases). CDR3 length equals 16 residues. Trimming took 6 bases from V and 0 from J, leaving 17 bases between them. CDR1 is SQVTM and CDR2 is ANQGSEA in the germline V gene. The CDR3 region is CSVRRGAGSTNEKLFF. DNA of the CDR3: TGCAGCGTCCGTCGGGGGGCAGGTTCAACTAATGAAAAACTGTTTTTT.

The V call is TRBV7-8, the J call TRBJ1-1; D is possibly TRBD1 (6 bases). The CDR3 length is 16 residues. V was shortened by 4 bases and J by 4 bases, with 19 bases between the two germline ends. Germline V gene lookup returns CDR1 SGHVS and CDR2 FQNEAQ. As DNA, the CDR3 is TGTGCCAGCAGCTCCCGGGACAAAATTAGGGGCACTGAAGCTTTCTTT. Protein sequence: CASSSRDKIRGTEAFF.

This chain uses TRBV7-9 with TRBJ2-7; TRBD2 agrees at 11 bases. Germline CDR1 reads SEHNR; CDR2 reads FQNEAQ (reference sequence). The CDR3 totals 13 residues. V lost 5 bases to trimming and J lost 4 bases; unmatched junction nucleotides: 1. As DNA, the CDR3 is TGTGCCAGCAGCCGACTAGCGGGATACGAGCAGTACTTC. Protein sequence: CASSRLAGYEQYF.

CDR3 loop: CAISERGRHNEQFF. CDR3 DNA: TGTGCCATCAGTGAGAGGGGAAGGCACAATGAGCAGTTCTTC. The rearrangement links TRBV10-3 to TRBJ2-1; D perhaps matches TRBD1 (5 bases). The germline V gene has CDR1 ENHRY and CDR2 SYGVKD. The CDR3 is made up of 14 amino acids. V gave up 2 bases and J gave up 5 bases, with 10 bases separating them.

The chain joins TRBV30 to TRBJ1-1, with a possible D match to TRBD1 (6 bases). With 1 base removed from V and 6 bases from J, the gap between germline ends came to 9 bases. This CDR3 is 12 amino acids long. CDR1 and CDR2 from the germline V gene are GTSNPN and SVGIG (reference sequence). CDR3 protein: CAWSGGGSEAFF. CDR3 nucleotide sequence: TGTGCCTGGAGTGGGGGGGGCTCTGAAGCTTTCTTT.

The J gene is TRBJ2-7, the V gene TRBV19; the match to TRBD1 covers 12 bases. The CDR3 runs to 15 residues. CDR1 and CDR2 from the germline V gene are LNHDA and SQIVND (reference sequence). The V segment lost 1 base and the J segment 5 bases; nucleotides outside the gene matches: 3. Written as DNA, the CDR3 is TGTGCCAGTAGTATAGGGGGACAGGGGGCCAACGAGCAGTACTTC. This sequence encodes CASSIGGQGANEQYF.

V is TRBV29-1 and J is TRBJ1-1; D remains unclear. There are 12 residues in the CDR3. CDR1 is SQVTM, CDR2 ANQGSEA, per germline. V was trimmed by 2 bases and J by 4 bases, leaving 8 bases between them. The CDR3 bases are TGCAGCGTTGAAATCCGGGTCACTGAAGCTTTCTTT. Its protein is CSVEIRVTEAFF.

The DNA for the CDR3 is TGTGCCAGCAGCTTGGGTCTAGCGCGGAACACCGGGGAGCTGTTTTTT. This translates into CASSLGLARNTGELFF. The V and J genes are TRBV5-6 and TRBJ2-2; D perhaps matches TRBD2 (6 bases). The germline V gene has CDR1 SGHDT and CDR2 YYEEEE. Trimming pared 0 bases from V and 1 base from J, leaving 10 bases between. CDR3 size: 16 residues.

The chain has TRBV20-1 and TRBJ1-2, with D maybe TRBD1 (6 bases). The CDR3 is 11 amino acids. CDR1 is DFQATT and CDR2 is SNEGSKA in the germline V gene (reference sequence). Trimming pared 5 bases from V and 5 bases from J, leaving 9 bases between. This CDR3 reads CSAGRGYGYTF. DNA of the CDR3: TGCAGTGCTGGGAGGGGGTATGGCTACACCTTC.

This sequence joins TRBV20-1 and TRBJ1-2; 7 bases are shared with TRBD1. This CDR3 spans 11 amino acids. The V gene's germline CDR1 is DFQATT and CDR2 SNEGSKA (reference sequence). The CDR3: CAIPGGYGYTF. The CDR3 DNA sequence: TGCGCGATCCCAGGGGGTTACGGCTACACCTTC.